The 3 T cell receptor beta chains below all came from one sample that was sequenced in a study of vaccination effects on CD4 cells after COVID-19. Upon completion of about ten days in culture, CD4+ T cells were isolated. Infection dated between March and December 2020, before the Alpha, Beta and Delta variants reached the United States. Vaccine administered to participants consisted of two doses of either BNT162b2 or mRNA-1273. TCRdb's copy holds only in-frame clones and misses some; the assay was immunoSEQ multiplex PCR. The data show roughly 46,000 clones, 65% to 75% seen once. Their cognate antigens are unknown. The specimen comprised CD4+ T cells from PBMCs cultured without peptide, sampled after COVID-19 vaccination. The origin of the receptors is a human donor who had a prior SARS-CoV-2 infection.

The V and J genes are TRBV9 and TRBJ1-3; 8 bases are a match to TRBD1. The CDR3 runs 16 residues. J lost 3 bases, V lost 3 bases, and 8 bases had no gene match. CDR1 SGDLS and CDR2 YYNGEE come from the germline V gene. This chain's CDR3 is CASSAGQGLGGNTIYF. The DNA of the CDR3 is TGTGCCAGCAGCGCAGGACAGGGTCTAGGTGGAAACACCATATATTTT.

The V gene is TRBV19, the J gene TRBJ1-1; D perhaps matches TRBD1 (6 bases). V dropped 8 bases and J dropped 3 bases, with 16 bases sitting between them. Germline V lookup: CDR1 LNHDA, CDR2 SQIVND (reference sequence). The CDR3 runs 14 residues. CDR3 bases: TGTGCCAGTCAACAGGGAAGGTGGGACACTGAAGCTTTCTTT. This codes for CASQQGRWDTEAFF.

The chain combines TRBV9 with TRBJ1-2, with D possibly being TRBD1 (6 bases). The germline CDR1 and CDR2 sequences are SGDLS and YYNGEE. Trimming took off 4 bases at V and 3 bases at J, with 10 bases between the two ends. The CDR3 contains 13 residues. CDR3 bases: TGTGCCAGCAGCCCACGGACAGACTATGGCTACACCTTC. It codes for CASSPRTDYGYTF.